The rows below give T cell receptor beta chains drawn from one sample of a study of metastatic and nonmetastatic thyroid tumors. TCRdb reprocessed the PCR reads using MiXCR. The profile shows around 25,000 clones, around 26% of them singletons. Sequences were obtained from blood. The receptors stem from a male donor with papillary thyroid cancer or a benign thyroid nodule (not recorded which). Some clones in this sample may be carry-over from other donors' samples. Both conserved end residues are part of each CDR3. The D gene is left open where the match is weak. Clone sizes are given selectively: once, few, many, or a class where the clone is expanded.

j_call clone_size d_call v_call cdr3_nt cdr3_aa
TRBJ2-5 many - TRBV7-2 TGTGCCAGCAGCTTAAATGGGGAGACCCAGTACTTC CASSLNGETQYF
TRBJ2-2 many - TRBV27 TGTGCCAGCAGCCCTCGAGACAGGCGCACCGGGGAGCTGTTTTTT CASSPRDRRTGELFF
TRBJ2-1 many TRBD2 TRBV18 TGTGCCAGCTCACCAAAAGCGGGAGCTACAAATGAGCAGTTCTTC CASSPKAGATNEQFF
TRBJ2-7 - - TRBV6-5 TGTGCCAGCAGTTATGAGGCAGGGAGCTCCTACGAGCAGTACTTC CASSYEAGSSYEQYF
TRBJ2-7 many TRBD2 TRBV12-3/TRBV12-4 TGTGCCAGCACCTCGACTAGCGGGAGTCTAGACAAGCAGTACTTC CASTSTSGSLDKQYF
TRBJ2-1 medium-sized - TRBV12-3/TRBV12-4 TGTGCCAGCAGCAGGACTGGGAATGAGCAGTTCTTC CASSRTGNEQFF
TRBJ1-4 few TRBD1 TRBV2 TGTGCCAGCAGGTTACAGGGGAATAATGAAAAACTGTTTTTT CASRLQGNNEKLFF
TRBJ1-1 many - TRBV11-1 TGTGCCAGCAGCTTAGCACCCGGGAGAGACACTGAAGCTTTCTTT CASSLAPGRDTEAFF
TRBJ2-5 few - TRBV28 TGTGCCAGCACGTTTAGAGCGGGTTTGGAGACCCAGTACTTC CASTFRAGLETQYF
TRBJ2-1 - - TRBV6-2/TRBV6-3 TGTGCCAGCAGTTACGGGGCCCCCCCCAACAATGAGCAGTTCTTC CASSYGAPPNNEQFF
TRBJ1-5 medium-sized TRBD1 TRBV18 TGTGCCAGCTCACCGGACAGGGGTCAGCCCCAGCATTTT CASSPDRGQPQHF
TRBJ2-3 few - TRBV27 TGTGCCAGCAGTTTAAAGGGGTTATCAGATACGCAGTATTTT CASSLKGLSDTQYF
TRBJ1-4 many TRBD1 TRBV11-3 TGTGCCAGCAGCAGGACAGGGGGTAATGAAAAACTGTTTTTT CASSRTGGNEKLFF
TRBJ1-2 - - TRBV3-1 TGTGCCAGCAGCCCCCGACCGCGGTCCAATGGCTACACCTTC CASSPRPRSNGYTF
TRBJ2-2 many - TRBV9 TGTGCCAGCAGCGTAGATGGGACGGGGGAGCTGTTTTTT CASSVDGTGELFF
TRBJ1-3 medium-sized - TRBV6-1 TGTGCCAGCAGTGGGGCGAGCTCTGGAAACACCATATATTTT CASSGASSGNTIYF
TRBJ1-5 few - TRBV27 TGTGCCAGCAGTTTGGGGGGGATGCAGCCCCAGCATTTT CASSLGGMQPQHF
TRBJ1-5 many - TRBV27 TGTGCCAGCAGTTTAGCCAACAACAATCAGCCCCAGCATTTT CASSLANNNQPQHF
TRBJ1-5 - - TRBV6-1 TGTGCCAGCAGTGACGGGGGGTATAGCAATCAGCCCCAGCATTTT CASSDGGYSNQPQHF
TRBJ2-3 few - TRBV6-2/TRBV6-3 TGTGCCAGAAGTTTAGGAGGGCCCACAGATACGCCGTATTTT CARSLGGPTDTPYF
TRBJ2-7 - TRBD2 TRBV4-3 TGCGCCAGCAGCACTTTAGCGGGAGCCTACGAGCAGTACTTC CASSTLAGAYEQYF
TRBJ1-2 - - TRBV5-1 TGCGCCAGCAGCTCTGTGCAGGGATCCTATGGCTACACCTTC CASSSVQGSYGYTF
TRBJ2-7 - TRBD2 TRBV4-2 TGTGCCAGCAGCAAAGCCTTAGCGGGAGGGGTCTACGAGCAGTACTTC CASSKALAGGVYEQYF
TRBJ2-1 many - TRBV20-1 TGCAGTGCCAAGGAAGGGGCCAGCAATGAGCAGTTCTTC CSAKEGASNEQFF
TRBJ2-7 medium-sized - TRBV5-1 TGCGCCAGCAGCTTGGGAGGTTCCGAGCAGTACTTC CASSLGGSEQYF
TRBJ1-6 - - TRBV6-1 TGTGCCAGCAGTGAATTTGGGGCGGCTAATTCACCCCTCCACTTT CASSEFGAANSPLHF
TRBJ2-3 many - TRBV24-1 TGTGCCACCAGTCTCAGCATAGATACGCAGTATTTT CATSLSIDTQYF
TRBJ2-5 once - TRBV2 TGTGCCAGCAGTGAAGCCCACGCGGGGACCCAGTACTTC CASSEAHAGTQYF
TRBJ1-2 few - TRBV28 TGTGCCAGCACGTTCTCTGGGGCCTATGTCTACACCTTC CASTFSGAYVYTF
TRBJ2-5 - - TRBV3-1 TGTGCCAGCAGCCAAGTCCGGGGTCGGAAGACCCAGTACTTC CASSQVRGRKTQYF
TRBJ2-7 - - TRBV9 TGTGCCAGCAGCGTAGGGGTCGGGGTCGAGCAGTACTTC CASSVGVGVEQYF
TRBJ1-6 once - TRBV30 TGTGCCTGGAGTGGGTGTGGCAGTAATTCACCCCTCCACTTT CAWSGCGSNSPLHF
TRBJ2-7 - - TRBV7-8 TGTGCCAGCAGCCCTGGCAGGACGGCCGTCGAGCAGTACTTC CASSPGRTAVEQYF
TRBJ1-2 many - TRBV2 TGTGCCAGCAGTGAACCAACGATTGGCACCTTC CASSEPTIGTF